A single sample is the source of the 12 T cell receptor beta chains below, sequenced in a study of STAT5B mutations in CD4+ large granular lymphocyte leukemia (dated by TCRdb to about 2022). The library relied on the immunoSEQ multiplex PCR assay. TCRdb limited this immuneACCESS table to in-frame rearrangements with V and J called. A share of clones is missing; checked studies link under half to unresolved V genes, and the rest is unexplained. This sample lists around 30,000 clones; 65% to 75% were detected once. 3% to 3.5% of the sample goes to the ten largest clones. Sequenced sample: CD4+ T cells from blood buffy coats. The source of these receptors is a human donor in good health.

The J gene is TRBJ1-3, the V gene TRBV6-1; D unresolved. The CDR3 is made up of 15 amino acids. Germline CDR1 reads MNHNS; CDR2 reads SASEGT. Trimming removed 2 bases at V and 4 bases at J, with 12 bases between. The CDR3 DNA reads TGTGCCAGCAGTGAACAGACACTTACCGGAAACACCATATATTTT. Its protein product is CASSEQTLTGNTIYF.

This clone is judged medium-sized (0.01 to 0.1%). The chain employs TRBV6-1 and TRBJ2-7, with D perhaps being TRBD1 or TRBD2 (6 bases each). V was shortened by 6 bases and J by 4 bases, with 16 bases between the two germline ends. Per the germline V gene, CDR1 is MNHNS and CDR2 is SASEGT. The CDR3 totals 14 residues. The CDR3 region has the DNA TGTGCCAGCAGGGTCGGGGGCACAAGGTACGAGCAGTACTTC. Translating it yields CASRVGGTRYEQYF.

The gene calls are TRBV7-2 and TRBJ2-7; possibly TRBD1 for D (7 bases). Trimming left V 6 bases short and J 9 bases short, with 12 bases between. CDR1 is SGHTA, CDR2 FQGNSA, per germline. The CDR3 runs 11 residues. The CDR3 region has the DNA TGTGCCAGCAGGGAGGGGGCTGTGCAGTACTTC. It is translated as CASREGAVQYF.

The rearrangement links TRBV5-1 to TRBJ2-2; D call uncertain. The germline V gene has CDR1 SGHRS and CDR2 YFSETQ. V was shortened by 1 base and J by 0 bases, with 7 bases between the two germline ends. The CDR3 is 15 residues long. The CDR3 is CASSLTATNTGELFF. The CDR3 DNA follows: TGCGCCAGCAGCTTGACTGCTACGAACACCGGGGAGCTGTTTTTT.

This rearrangement joins TRBV30 to TRBJ2-2, with 8 nucleotides matching TRBD2. The germline V gene encodes CDR1 GTSNPN and CDR2 SVGIG (reference sequence). The CDR3 runs to 15 residues. V was pared by 0 bases and J by 5 bases, with 5 bases of the junction left unmatched. CDR3 amino acids: CAWSVAGVSTGELFF. CDR3 DNA sequence: TGTGCCTGGAGTGTAGCGGGAGTTAGTACCGGGGAGCTGTTTTTT. Full variable domain (missing parts from reference TRBV30 and TRBJ2-2): SQTIHQWPATLVQPVGSPLSLECTVEGTSNPNLYWYRQAAGRGLQLLFYSVGIGQISSEVPQNLSASRPQDRQFILSSKKLLLSDSGFYLCAWSVAGVSTGELFFGEGSRLTVL.

V gene TRBV30 combines with J gene TRBJ2-5, with TRBD1 identical over 7 bases. This CDR3 comprises 14 residues. The V and J ends lost 0 bases and 3 bases, in that order; junction bases with no gene match: 4. Per the germline V gene, CDR1 is GTSNPN and CDR2 is SVGIG (reference sequence). The CDR3 loop is CAWSVQGFEETQYF. CDR3 in DNA: TGTGCCTGGAGTGTACAGGGGTTTGAAGAGACCCAGTACTTC.

The chain combines TRBV2 with TRBJ2-1; D call uncertain. This CDR3 is 11 amino acids long. V lost 6 bases, J lost 7 bases, and 7 bases lay in between. CDR1 is SNHLY and CDR2 is FYNNEI in the germline V gene. In nucleotides, the CDR3 is TGTGCCAGCAGCATCGCTAATGAGCAGTTCTTC. This encodes CASSIANEQFF.

V is TRBV6-5 and J is TRBJ1-2; no clear D. Per germline, CDR1 MNHEY and CDR2 SVGAGI. This CDR3 has 15 residues. V was trimmed by 0 bases and J by 4 bases, leaving 12 bases between them. CDR3 amino acids: CASSYSKVPAYGYTF. The CDR3 DNA sequence: TGTGCCAGCAGTTACTCGAAGGTCCCAGCCTATGGCTACACCTTC.

The CDR3 nucleotides are TGTGCCAGCAGCTTACTAGCGGGAGGGAGCACAGATACGCAGTATTTT. Translating it yields CASSLLAGGSTDTQYF. The chain employs TRBV7-2 and TRBJ2-3; TRBD2 aligns across 12 bases. This CDR3 has 16 residues. V was pared by 2 bases and J by 0 bases, with 0 bases of the junction left unmatched. CDR1 and CDR2 (germline): SGHTA, FQGNSA.

The gene calls are TRBV2 and TRBJ2-3, with TRBD2 identical over 9 bases. Germline CDR1 SNHLY, CDR2 FYNNEI. The J segment lost 2 bases and the V segment lost 3 bases, leaving 3 bases of the junction unmatched. This CDR3 comprises 15 residues. The CDR3 DNA is TGTGCCAGCAGTGATAGCGGGAGAGTCACAGATACGCAGTATTTT. It specifies CASSDSGRVTDTQYF.

Within the sample, this clone is medium-sized. This sequence joins TRBV19 and TRBJ2-2, with 8 bases identical to TRBD1. The length of the CDR3 is 17 residues. The junction had 7 bases not matched to a gene; V was cut back by 3 bases and J by 1 base. The germline gives CDR1 LNHDA, CDR2 SQIVND (reference sequence). The CDR3 bases are TGTGCCAGTAGTATTCGACGCGGACAGGGGAACACCGGGGAGCTGTTTTTT. It codes for CASSIRRGQGNTGELFF. The complete variable domain, with remaining parts taken from reference TRBV19 and TRBJ2-2, reads DGGITQSPKYLFRKEGQNVTLSCEQNLNHDAMYWYRQDPGQGLRLIYYSQIVNDFQKGDIAEGYSVSREKKESFPLTVTSAQKNPTAFYLCASSIRRGQGNTGELFFGEGSRLTVL.

V usage is TRBV6-5 and J usage is TRBJ2-2; tentative D call: TRBD1 (6 bases). This CDR3 comprises 15 residues. Germline CDR1 reads MNHEY; CDR2 reads SVGAGI. V dropped 6 bases and J dropped 4 bases, with 15 bases sitting between them. DNA of the CDR3: TGTGCCAGCAGAGCAGGGGCCCTAAGCACCGGGGAGCTGTTTTTT. The encoded protein is CASRAGALSTGELFF.